This record covers a single T cell receptor (beta chain). The CDR3 is 15 residues long. Germline V gives CDR1 SGHAT, CDR2 FQNNGV. Using immunoSEQ multiplex PCR, the repertoire was profiled, and TCRdb retains in-frame clones only, with some absent. The data hold about 160,000 clones, with about 95% observed a single time. The data were obtained in a study of cytomegalovirus exposure and HLA in healthy donors. This TCR derives from a woman between 18 and 29 years old in good health and CMV-seronegative. The sequenced sample was PBMCs. The chain links TRBV11-2 to TRBJ2-5, with TRBD2 identical over 10 bases. The end of the DNA is better explained by TRBJ2-7, so the J call may be wrong. The CDR3: CASSLRGTSVYEQYF. The CDR3 coding sequence is TGTGCCAGCAGCTTACGCGGGACTAGCGTATACGAGCAGTACTTC.